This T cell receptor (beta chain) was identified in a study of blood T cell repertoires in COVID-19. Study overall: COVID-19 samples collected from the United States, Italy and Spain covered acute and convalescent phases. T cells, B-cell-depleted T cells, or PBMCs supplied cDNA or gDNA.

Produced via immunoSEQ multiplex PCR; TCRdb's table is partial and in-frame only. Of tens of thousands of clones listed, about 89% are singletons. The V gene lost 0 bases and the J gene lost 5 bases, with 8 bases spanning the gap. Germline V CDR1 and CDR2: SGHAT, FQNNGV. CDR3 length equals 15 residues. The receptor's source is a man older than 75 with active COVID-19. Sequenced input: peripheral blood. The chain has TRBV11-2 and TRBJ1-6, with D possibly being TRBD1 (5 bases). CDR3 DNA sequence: TGTGCCAGCAGCTTAGATCCGGGGGATAATTCACCCCTCCACTTT. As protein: CASSLDPGDNSPLHF.